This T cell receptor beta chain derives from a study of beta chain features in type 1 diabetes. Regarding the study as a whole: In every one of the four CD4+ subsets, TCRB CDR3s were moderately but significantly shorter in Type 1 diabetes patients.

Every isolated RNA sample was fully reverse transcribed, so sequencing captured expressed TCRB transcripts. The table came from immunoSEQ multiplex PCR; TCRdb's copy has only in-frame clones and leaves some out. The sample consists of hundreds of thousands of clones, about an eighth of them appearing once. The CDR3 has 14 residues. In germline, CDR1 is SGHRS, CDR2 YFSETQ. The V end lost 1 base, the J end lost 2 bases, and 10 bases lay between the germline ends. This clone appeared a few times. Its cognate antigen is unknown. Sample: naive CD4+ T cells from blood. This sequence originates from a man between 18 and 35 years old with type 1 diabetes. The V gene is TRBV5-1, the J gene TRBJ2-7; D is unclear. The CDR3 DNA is TGCGCCAGCAGCTTGCAGTCAGAAACCTACGAGCAGTACTTC. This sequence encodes CASSLQSETYEQYF. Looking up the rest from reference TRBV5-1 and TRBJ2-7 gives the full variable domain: KAGVTQTPRYLIKTRGQQVTLSCSPISGHRSVSWYQQTPGQGLQFLFEYFSETQRNKGNFPGRFSGRQFSNSRSEMNVSTLELGDSALYLCASSLQSETYEQYFGPGTRLTVT.